These 15 T cell receptor beta chains were sequenced from one sample in a study of T cell repertoires in cytomegalovirus infection. Via MiXCR, TCRdb re-called the reads, giving one row per CDR3 protein. The table lists around 300,000 distinct CDR3 sequences, about 23% of them singletons. The sequenced material came from PBMCs. Every receptor here comes from a human donor in good health (CMV status not recorded). Some clones in this sample may be carry-over from other donors' samples.

The rearrangement links TRBV19 to TRBJ1-1; the D gene is possibly TRBD1 (6 bases). Per germline, CDR1 LNHDA and CDR2 SQIVND (reference sequence). V lost 3 bases, J lost 6 bases, and 11 bases lay in between. This CDR3 has 13 residues. The CDR3 DNA follows: TGTGCCAGTAGTATGGACAGCGTCGCTGAAGCTTTCTTT. It encodes CASSMDSVAEAFF.

This clonotype showed up just a few times. The chain couples TRBV19 to TRBJ1-1, with D unclear. The CDR3 extends over 13 amino acids. Germline loops: CDR1 LNHDA, CDR2 SQIVND (reference sequence). V was clipped by 3 bases and J by 1 base, with 6 bases between them. CDR3 amino acids: CASSIEANTEAFF. The DNA of the CDR3 is TGTGCCAGTAGTATTGAAGCGAACACTGAAGCTTTCTTT. The full variable domain, with the rest looked up from reference TRBV19 and TRBJ1-1, is DGGITQSPKYLFRKEGQNVTLSCEQNLNHDAMYWYRQDPGQGLRLIYYSQIVNDFQKGDIAEGYSVSREKKESFPLTVTSAQKNPTAFYLCASSIEANTEAFFGQGTRLTVV.

This clonotype was picked up a small number of times. The chain links TRBV6-6 to TRBJ2-5, with D perhaps being TRBD1 or TRBD2 (6 bases each). CDR1 and CDR2 (germline): MNHNY, SVGAGI (reference sequence). The CDR3 totals 15 residues. V lost 2 bases, J lost 2 bases, and 12 bases lay in between. The CDR3 spells CASSYPRGLQETQYF. Written as DNA, the CDR3 is TGTGCCAGCAGTTACCCCCGGGGGCTTCAAGAGACCCAGTACTTC.

The chain carries TRBV5-1 and TRBJ2-7; D call uncertain. CDR1 is SGHRS and CDR2 is YFSETQ in the germline V gene. Trimming took 2 bases from V and 3 from J, leaving 9 bases between them. This CDR3 contains 13 residues. The CDR3 nucleotides are TGCGCCAGCAGCTTTTCCATGGTCTACGAGCAGTACTTC. Translated, it gives CASSFSMVYEQYF.

This clonotype was observed a handful of times. V usage is TRBV7-8 and J usage is TRBJ2-5; D not resolved. Germline V gene lookup returns CDR1 SGHVS and CDR2 FQNEAQ. V was pared by 5 bases and J by 5 bases, with 6 bases between. This CDR3 contains 11 residues. The CDR3 bases are TGTGCCAGCAGCCGCCGGGAGACCCAGTACTTC. Encoded protein: CASSRRETQYF. Looking up the rest from reference TRBV7-8 and TRBJ2-5 gives the full variable domain: GAGVSQSPRYKVAKRGQDVALRCDPISGHVSLFWYQQALGQGPEFLTYFQNEAQLDKSGLPSDRFFAERPEGSVSTLKIQRTQQEDSAVYLCASSRRETQYFGPGTRLLVL.

The V call is TRBV20-1, the J call TRBJ1-3; no definite D call. The CDR3 runs to 15 residues. V was shortened by 4 bases and J by 0 bases, with 13 bases between the two germline ends. Germline V gene data show CDR1 as DFQATT and CDR2 as SNEGSKA (reference sequence). CDR3 nucleotides: TGCAGTGCTATTGAACCAGGCAGCTCTGGAAACACCATATATTTT. Residues: CSAIEPGSSGNTIYF.

This clonotype was found many times. The chain carries TRBV7-2 and TRBJ2-5; 9 bases are shared with TRBD2. The CDR3 totals 15 residues. In germline, CDR1 is SGHTA, CDR2 FQGNSA. Unmatched junction bases numbered 9, after V lost 6 bases and J lost 4 bases. This CDR3 is CASSRRSGSIETQYF. The CDR3 DNA reads as TGTGCCAGCAGTCGTCGTAGCGGGAGCATAGAGACCCAGTACTTC. The whole variable domain, remainder taken from reference TRBV7-2 and TRBJ2-5, is GAGVSQSPSNKVTEKGKDVELRCDPISGHTALYWYRQSLGQGLEFLIYFQGNSAPDKSGLPSDRFSAERTGGSVSTLTIQRTQQEDSAVYLCASSRRSGSIETQYFGPGTRLLVL.

This clonotype has only a few counts. The rearrangement uses TRBV5-1 and TRBJ2-1; D call uncertain. The CDR3 totals 14 residues. The V end was cut by 0 bases, the J end by 6 bases, with 10 bases between. CDR1 and CDR2 (germline): SGHRS, YFSETQ. The CDR3: CASSLGQVFNEQFF. The CDR3 DNA reads TGCGCCAGCAGCTTGGGGCAGGTATTCAATGAGCAGTTCTTC.

V is TRBV20-1 and J is TRBJ2-1; TRBD2 might be the D (6 bases). This CDR3 is 16 amino acids long. Germline loops: CDR1 DFQATT, CDR2 SNEGSKA (reference sequence). V was shortened by 0 bases and J by 6 bases, with 18 bases between the two germline ends. CDR3 nucleotide sequence: TGCAGTGCTAGAGATCCCCGGGACTTTCGATCCAATGAGCAGTTCTTC. Its protein is CSARDPRDFRSNEQFF.

The chain uses TRBV11-2 and TRBJ1-3; the D is unclear. The V end lost 5 bases, the J end lost 5 bases, and 7 bases lay between the germline ends. Germline CDR1 is SGHAT and CDR2 is FQNNGV. This CDR3 region has 12 residues. The CDR3 is CASSASRNTIYF. In nucleotides, the CDR3 is TGTGCCAGCAGCGCCAGCAGAAACACCATATATTTT.

This clonotype was seen ten or more times. The rearrangement joins TRBV12-3 or TRBV12-4 to TRBJ1-6; no clear D gene. V dropped 4 bases and J dropped 0 bases, with 10 bases sitting between them. The CDR3 has 16 residues. The CDR3 spells CASSWTGSSYNSPLHF. DNA of the CDR3: TGTGCCAGCAGTTGGACGGGGAGCTCCTATAATTCACCCCTCCACTTT.

This clonotype was counted a few times. The rearrangement uses TRBV28 and TRBJ1-6, with D possibly matching TRBD1 (6 bases). Germline CDR1 is MDHEN and CDR2 is SYDVKM. The V and J ends lost 8 bases and 2 bases respectively, with 13 bases between them. The CDR3 extends over 15 amino acids. Here the CDR3 reads CASLRGGPYNSPLHF. The CDR3 bases are TGTGCCAGCCTGCGGGGGGGGCCCTATAATTCACCCCTCCACTTT.

V gene TRBV20-1 combines with J gene TRBJ1-6, with D possibly TRBD1 on 6 matching bases. The CDR3 runs 16 residues. Trimming took 2 bases from V and 6 from J, leaving 17 bases between them. Germline lookup yields CDR1 DFQATT and CDR2 SNEGSKA (reference sequence). Here the CDR3 reads CSARTPGARGNSPLHF. CDR3 sequence (DNA): TGCAGTGCTAGAACCCCAGGGGCCCGGGGTAATTCACCCCTCCACTTT.

The V call is TRBV9, the J call TRBJ2-1; D not certain. This CDR3 contains 15 residues. Per germline, CDR1 SGDLS and CDR2 YYNGEE. Trimming left V 4 bases short and J 4 bases short, with 15 bases between. CDR3 residues: CASSKDPDPYNEQFF. CDR3 in DNA: TGTGCCAGCAGCAAGGACCCCGACCCTTACAATGAGCAGTTCTTC.

At least ten counts were recorded for this clonotype. The chain joins TRBV15 to TRBJ2-3, with D possibly called TRBD1 or TRBD2 (5 bases each). This CDR3 is 15 amino acids long. CDR1 and CDR2 from the germline V gene are LNHNV and YYDKDF (reference sequence). V lost 5 bases and J 5 bases, leaving 17 bases between the germline ends. CDR3 loop: CATSVGASDVDTQYF. The DNA for the CDR3 is TGTGCCACCAGCGTCGGGGCCAGCGACGTAGATACGCAGTATTTT.